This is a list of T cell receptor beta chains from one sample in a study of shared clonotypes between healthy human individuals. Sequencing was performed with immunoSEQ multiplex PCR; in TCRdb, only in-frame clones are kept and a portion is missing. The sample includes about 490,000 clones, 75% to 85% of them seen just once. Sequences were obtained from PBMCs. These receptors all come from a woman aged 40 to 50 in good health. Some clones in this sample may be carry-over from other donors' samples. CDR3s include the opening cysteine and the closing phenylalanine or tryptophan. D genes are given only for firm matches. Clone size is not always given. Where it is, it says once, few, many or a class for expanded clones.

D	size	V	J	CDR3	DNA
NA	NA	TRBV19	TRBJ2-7	CASSKLRDGSYEQYF	TGTGCCAGTAGTAAGCTACGGGACGGCTCCTACGAGCAGTACTTC
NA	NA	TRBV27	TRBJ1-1	CASSLLIRTEAFF	TGTGCCAGCAGTTTGCTCATACGCACTGAAGCTTTCTTT
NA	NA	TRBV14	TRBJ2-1	CASSHRTGLALFYNEQFF	TGTGCCAGCAGCCACCGGACGGGACTCGCCCTTTTCTACAATGAGCAGTTCTTC
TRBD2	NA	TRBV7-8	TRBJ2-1	CASSLVALTSGSLVHEQFF	TGTGCCAGCAGCTTAGTAGCATTAACTAGCGGGAGCCTGGTACATGAGCAGTTCTTC
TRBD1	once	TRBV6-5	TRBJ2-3	CASSPRDRDTDTQYF	TGTGCCAGCAGTCCCCGGGACAGGGACACAGATACGCAGTATTTT
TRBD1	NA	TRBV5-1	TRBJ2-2	CASSAPDRGQAGELFF	TGCGCCAGCAGCGCCCCGGACAGGGGACAGGCCGGGGAGCTGTTTTTT
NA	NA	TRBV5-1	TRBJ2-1	CASSLVVSSYNEQFF	TGCGCCAGCAGCTTGGTGGTGAGCTCCTACAATGAGCAGTTCTTC
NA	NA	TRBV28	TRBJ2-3	CASSRSSGASTDTQYF	TGTGCCAGCAGCCGCAGTAGCGGAGCTAGCACAGATACGCAGTATTTT
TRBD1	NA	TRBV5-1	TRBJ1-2	CASSLSSGGLTYGYTF	TGCGCCAGCAGCTTGTCATCAGGGGGCCTTACCTATGGCTACACCTTC
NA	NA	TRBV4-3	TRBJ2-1	CASSQAGPDEQFF	TGCGCCAGCAGCCAAGCAGGTCCGGATGAGCAGTTCTTC
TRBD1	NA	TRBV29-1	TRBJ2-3	CSAEQGPSTDTQYF	TGCAGCGCAGAACAGGGGCCGTCCACAGATACGCAGTATTTT
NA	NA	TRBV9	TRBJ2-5	CASSAQGNQETQYF	TGTGCCAGCAGCGCGCAGGGGAACCAAGAGACCCAGTACTTC
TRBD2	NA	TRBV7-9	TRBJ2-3	CASSHSGIGDTQYF	TGTGCCAGCAGCCATAGCGGGATAGGTGATACGCAGTATTTT
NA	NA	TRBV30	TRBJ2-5	CAESVGSETQYF	TGTGCCGAGAGCGTAGGTTCGGAGACCCAGTACTTC
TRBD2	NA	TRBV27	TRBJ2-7	CASSPTSGATYEQYF	TGTGCCAGCAGCCCCACTAGCGGTGCTACCTACGAGCAGTACTTC
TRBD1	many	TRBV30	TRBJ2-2	CAWTGDRGNTGELFF	TGTGCCTGGACCGGGGACAGGGGAAACACCGGGGAGCTGTTTTTT
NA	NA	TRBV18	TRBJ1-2	CASSQGGSYGYTF	TGTGCCAGCTCACAGGGGGGAAGCTATGGCTACACCTTC
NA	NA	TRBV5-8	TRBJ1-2	CASSLDWLGSNYGYTF	TGTGCCAGCAGCTTGGATTGGTTGGGTTCCAACTATGGCTACACCTTC
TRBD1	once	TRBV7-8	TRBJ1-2	CASSLADNPGQGDYGYTF	TGTGCCAGCAGCTTAGCGGACAATCCGGGACAGGGAGACTATGGCTACACCTTC
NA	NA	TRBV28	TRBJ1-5	CASSSRRSEQPQHF	TGTGCCAGCAGTTCACGACGGTCCGAACAGCCCCAGCATTTT
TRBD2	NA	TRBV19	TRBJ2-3	CASNQWGGSSTDTQYF	TGTGCCAGTAACCAGTGGGGGGGTTCCAGCACAGATACGCAGTATTTT
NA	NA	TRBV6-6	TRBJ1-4	CASSQGGVALEKLFF	TGTGCCAGCAGCCAGGGAGGAGTCGCTTTGGAAAAACTGTTTTTT
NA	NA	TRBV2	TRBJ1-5	CASSEVRIGNQPQHF	TGTGCCAGCAGCGAGGTAAGGATAGGAAATCAGCCCCAGCATTTT
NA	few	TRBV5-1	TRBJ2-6	CASSLDRGSGANVLTF	TGCGCCAGCAGCTTGGATCGGGGCTCTGGGGCCAACGTCCTGACTTTC
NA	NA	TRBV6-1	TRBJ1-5	CASTSREHQPQHF	TGTGCCAGCACTAGCAGGGAGCATCAGCCCCAGCATTTT
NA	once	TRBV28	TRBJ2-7	CASSLGGSSPYEQYF	TGTGCCAGCAGTTTAGGCGGGTCATCTCCCTACGAGCAGTACTTC
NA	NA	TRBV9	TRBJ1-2	CASSVGTGLNYGYTF	TGTGCCAGCAGCGTGGGCACCGGTCTTAACTATGGCTACACCTTC
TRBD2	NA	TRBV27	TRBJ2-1	CASSPRDYSYNEQFF	TGTGCCAGCAGTCCCCGGGACTACTCCTACAATGAGCAGTTCTTC
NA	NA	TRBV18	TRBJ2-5	CASSPPNGQETQYF	TGTGCCAGCTCACCACCGAACGGGCAAGAGACCCAGTACTTC
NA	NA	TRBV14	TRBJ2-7	CASSQVSGMTYEQYF	TGTGCCAGCAGCCAAGTGTCCGGCATGACCTACGAGCAGTACTTC
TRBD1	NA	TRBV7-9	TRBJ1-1	CASSTEPGQGGAFF	TGTGCCAGCAGCACTGAGCCGGGACAGGGGGGAGCTTTCTTT
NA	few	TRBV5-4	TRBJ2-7	CASSLGGTSYEQYF	TGTGCCAGCAGCTTGGGGGGCACCTCCTACGAGCAGTACTTC
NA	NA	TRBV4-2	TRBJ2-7	CASSQEGGGAPSYEQYF	TGTGCCAGCAGCCAAGAGGGGGGCGGGGCCCCCTCCTACGAGCAGTACTTC